Following are 5 T cell receptor beta chains from one sample sequenced in a study of shared clonotypes between healthy human individuals. The table came from immunoSEQ multiplex PCR; TCRdb's copy has only in-frame clones and leaves some out. The sample carries about 2 million clones, roughly 94% recorded once. Sequenced: naive CD4+ T cells sorted from blood. Subset given: CD45RA+ positively selected. The origin of the receptors is a man younger than 35 in good health.

The chain recombines TRBV27 with TRBJ1-1; 7 bases line up with TRBD1. The V gene end was trimmed by 2 bases and the J gene end by 8 bases; junction bases not matched to a gene: 5. The germline V gene has CDR1 MNHEY and CDR2 SMNVEV (reference sequence). There are 13 residues in the CDR3. Here the CDR3 DNA reads TGTGCCAGCAGTTTAGAAGGAGGGGGCGAAGCTTTCTTT. Protein sequence: CASSLEGGGEAFF.

V and J are TRBV4-1 and TRBJ2-2; D unresolved. Germline CDR1 is MGHRA and CDR2 is YSYEKL. This CDR3 comprises 13 residues. The germline V and J ends were trimmed by 0 bases and 5 bases, with 4 bases remaining between them. In DNA, the CDR3 is TGCGCCAGCAGCCAAGATTTAACCGGGGAGCTGTTTTTT. This gives the protein CASSQDLTGELFF.

V and J are TRBV7-9 and TRBJ2-4, with D possibly being TRBD1 (6 bases). The V gene lost 5 bases and the J gene lost 0 bases, with 14 bases spanning the gap. CDR3 length equals 16 residues. Per the germline V gene, CDR1 is SEHNR and CDR2 is FQNEAQ (reference sequence). The CDR3 is CASSDRGILAKNIQYF. CDR3 coding DNA: TGTGCCAGCAGCGATAGGGGGATTTTAGCCAAAAACATTCAGTACTTC.

The chain recombines TRBV5-4 with TRBJ2-2; D gene uncertain. V lost 1 base and J lost 0, with 10 bases in between. Germline V gives CDR1 SGHNT, CDR2 YYREEE (reference sequence). The CDR3 runs to 16 residues. CDR3 region: CASSLTSNPNTGELFF. The CDR3 bases are TGTGCCAGCAGCTTGACTTCTAACCCGAACACCGGGGAGCTGTTTTTT.

The V gene is TRBV5-1, the J gene TRBJ1-2; D gene ambiguous. Germline lookup yields CDR1 SGHRS and CDR2 YFSETQ. V was shortened by 7 bases and J by 4 bases, with 14 bases between the two germline ends. The CDR3 consists of 13 residues. The CDR3 DNA reads TGCGCCAGCTCCGCCCCGCAGCTCTATGGCTACACCTTC. Its translation: CASSAPQLYGYTF.